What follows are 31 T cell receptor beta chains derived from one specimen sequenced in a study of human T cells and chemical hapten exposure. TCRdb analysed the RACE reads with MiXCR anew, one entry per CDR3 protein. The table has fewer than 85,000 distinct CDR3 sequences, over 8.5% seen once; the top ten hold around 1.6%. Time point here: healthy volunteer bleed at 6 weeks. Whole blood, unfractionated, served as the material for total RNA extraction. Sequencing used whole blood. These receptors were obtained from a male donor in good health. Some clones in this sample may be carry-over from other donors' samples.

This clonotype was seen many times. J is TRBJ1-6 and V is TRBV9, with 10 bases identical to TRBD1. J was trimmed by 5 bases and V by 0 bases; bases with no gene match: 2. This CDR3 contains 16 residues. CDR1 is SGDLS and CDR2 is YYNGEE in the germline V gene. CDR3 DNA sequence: TGTGCCAGCAGCGTAGGGACAGGGGGAGATAATTCACCCCTCCACTTT. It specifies CASSVGTGGDNSPLHF.

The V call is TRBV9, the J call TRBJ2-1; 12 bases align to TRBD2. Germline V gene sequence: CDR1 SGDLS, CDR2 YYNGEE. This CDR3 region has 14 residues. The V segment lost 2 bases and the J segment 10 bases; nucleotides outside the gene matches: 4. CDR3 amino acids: CASSVLAGGREQFF. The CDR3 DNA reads TGTGCCAGCAGCGTGCTAGCGGGAGGGAGAGAGCAGTTCTTC.

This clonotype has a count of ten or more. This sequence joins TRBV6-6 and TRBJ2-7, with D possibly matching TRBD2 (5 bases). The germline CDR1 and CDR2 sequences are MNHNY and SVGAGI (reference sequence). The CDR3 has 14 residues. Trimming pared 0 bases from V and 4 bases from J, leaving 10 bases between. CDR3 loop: CASSYSLDGYEQYF. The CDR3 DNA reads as TGTGCCAGCAGTTACTCACTAGATGGGTACGAGCAGTACTTC.

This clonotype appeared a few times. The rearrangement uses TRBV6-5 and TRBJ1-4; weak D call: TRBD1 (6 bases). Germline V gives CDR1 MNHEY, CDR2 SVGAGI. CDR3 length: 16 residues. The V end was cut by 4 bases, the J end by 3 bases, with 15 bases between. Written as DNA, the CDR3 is TGTGCCAGCAGTTCTCGACAGGCCATCGCTAATGAAAAACTGTTTTTT. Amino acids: CASSSRQAIANEKLFF.

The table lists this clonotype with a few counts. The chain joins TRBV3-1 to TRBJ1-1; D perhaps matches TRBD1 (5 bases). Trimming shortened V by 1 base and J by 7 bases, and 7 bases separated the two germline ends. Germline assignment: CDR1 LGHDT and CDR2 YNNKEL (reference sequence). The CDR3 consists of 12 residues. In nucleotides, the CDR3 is TGTGCCAGCAGCCAAGGACAGATTGAAGCTTTCTTT. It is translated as CASSQGQIEAFF.

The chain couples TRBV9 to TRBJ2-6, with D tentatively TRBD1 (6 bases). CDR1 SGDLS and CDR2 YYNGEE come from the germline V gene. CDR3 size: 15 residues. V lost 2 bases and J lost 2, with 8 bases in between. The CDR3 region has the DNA TGTGCCAGCAGCGTGCACAGGGCTGGGGCCAACGTCCTGACTTTC. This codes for CASSVHRAGANVLTF.

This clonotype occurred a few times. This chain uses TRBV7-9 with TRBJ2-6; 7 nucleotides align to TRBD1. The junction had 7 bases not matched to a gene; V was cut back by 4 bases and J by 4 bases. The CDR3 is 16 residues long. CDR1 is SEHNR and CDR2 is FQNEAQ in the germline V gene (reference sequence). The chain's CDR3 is CASSSGQSLGANVLTF. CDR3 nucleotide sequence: TGTGCCAGCAGCTCGGGACAGAGCCTCGGGGCCAACGTCCTGACTTTC.

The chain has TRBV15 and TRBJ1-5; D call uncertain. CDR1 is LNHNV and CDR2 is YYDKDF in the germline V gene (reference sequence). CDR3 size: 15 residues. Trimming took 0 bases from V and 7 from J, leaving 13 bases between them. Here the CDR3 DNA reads TGTGCCACCAGCAGAGAGGGGAACGGTTTCCAGCCCCAGCATTTT. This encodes CATSREGNGFQPQHF. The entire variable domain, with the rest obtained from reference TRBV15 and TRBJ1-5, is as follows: DAMVIQNPRYQVTQFGKPVTLSCSQTLNHNVMYWYQQKSSQAPKLLFHYYDKDFNNEADTPDNFQSRRPNTSFCFLDIRSPGLGDTAMYLCATSREGNGFQPQHFGDGTRLSIL.

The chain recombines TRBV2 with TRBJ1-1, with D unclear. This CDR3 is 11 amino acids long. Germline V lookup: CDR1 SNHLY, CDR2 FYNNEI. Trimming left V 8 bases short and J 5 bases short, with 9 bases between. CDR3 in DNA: TGTGCCAGCTCCGCAGGTACTGAAGCTTTCTTT. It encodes CASSAGTEAFF.

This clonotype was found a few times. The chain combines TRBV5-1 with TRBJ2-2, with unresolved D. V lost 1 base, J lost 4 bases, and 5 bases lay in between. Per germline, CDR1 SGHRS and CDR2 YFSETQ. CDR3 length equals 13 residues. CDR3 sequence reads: CASSLYVTGELFF. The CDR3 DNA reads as TGCGCCAGCAGCTTGTATGTCACCGGGGAGCTGTTTTTT. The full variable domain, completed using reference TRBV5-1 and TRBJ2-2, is KAGVTQTPRYLIKTRGQQVTLSCSPISGHRSVSWYQQTPGQGLQFLFEYFSETQRNKGNFPGRFSGRQFSNSRSEMNVSTLELGDSALYLCASSLYVTGELFFGEGSRLTVL.

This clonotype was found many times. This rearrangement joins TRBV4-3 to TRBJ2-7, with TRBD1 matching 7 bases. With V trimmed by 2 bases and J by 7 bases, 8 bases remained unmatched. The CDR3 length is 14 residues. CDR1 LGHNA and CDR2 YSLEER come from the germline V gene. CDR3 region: CASSQRAGGGEQYF. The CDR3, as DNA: TGCGCCAGCAGCCAAAGGGCAGGGGGTGGAGAGCAGTACTTC.

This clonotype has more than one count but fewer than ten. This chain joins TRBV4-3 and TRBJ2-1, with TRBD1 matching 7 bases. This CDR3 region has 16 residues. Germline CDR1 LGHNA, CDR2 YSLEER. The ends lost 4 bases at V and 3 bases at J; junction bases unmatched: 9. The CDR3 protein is CASSRDRQGIYNEQFF. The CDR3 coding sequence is TGCGCCAGCAGCCGAGACCGACAGGGTATCTACAATGAGCAGTTCTTC.

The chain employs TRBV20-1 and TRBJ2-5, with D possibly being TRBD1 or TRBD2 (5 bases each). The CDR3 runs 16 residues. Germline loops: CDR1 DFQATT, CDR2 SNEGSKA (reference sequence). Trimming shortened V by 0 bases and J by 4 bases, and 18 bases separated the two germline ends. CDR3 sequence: CSARDPYGGTGETQYF. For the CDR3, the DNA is TGCAGTGCTAGAGATCCGTATGGGGGAACGGGAGAGACCCAGTACTTC.

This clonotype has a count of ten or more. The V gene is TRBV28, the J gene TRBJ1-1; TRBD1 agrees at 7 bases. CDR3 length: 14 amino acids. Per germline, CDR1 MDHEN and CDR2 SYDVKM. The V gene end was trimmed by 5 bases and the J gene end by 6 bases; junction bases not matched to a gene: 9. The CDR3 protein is CASSNNRGTAEAFF. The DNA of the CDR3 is TGTGCCAGCAGTAACAACAGGGGAACGGCTGAAGCTTTCTTT. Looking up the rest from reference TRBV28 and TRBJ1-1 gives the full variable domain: DVKVTQSSRYLVKRTGEKVFLECVQDMDHENMFWYRQDPGLGLRLIYFSYDVKMKEKGDIPEGYSVSREKKERFSLILESASTNQTSMYLCASSNNRGTAEAFFGQGTRLTVV.

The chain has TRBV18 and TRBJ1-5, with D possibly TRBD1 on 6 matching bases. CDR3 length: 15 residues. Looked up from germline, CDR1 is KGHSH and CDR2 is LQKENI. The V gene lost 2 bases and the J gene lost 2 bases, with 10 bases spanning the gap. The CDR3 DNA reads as TGTGCCAGCTCACCAAGGGGGGCTGGCAATCAGCCCCAGCATTTT. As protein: CASSPRGAGNQPQHF.

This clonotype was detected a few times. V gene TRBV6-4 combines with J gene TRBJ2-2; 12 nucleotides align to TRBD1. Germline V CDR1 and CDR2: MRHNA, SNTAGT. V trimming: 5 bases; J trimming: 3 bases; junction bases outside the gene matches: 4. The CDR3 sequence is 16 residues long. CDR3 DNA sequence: TGTGCCAGCAGTCTTGGGACAGGGGGCTACACCGGGGAGCTGTTTTTT. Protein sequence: CASSLGTGGYTGELFF.

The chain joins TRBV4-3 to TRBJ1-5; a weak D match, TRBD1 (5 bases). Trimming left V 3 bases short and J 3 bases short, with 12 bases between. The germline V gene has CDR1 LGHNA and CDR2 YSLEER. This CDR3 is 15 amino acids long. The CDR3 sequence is CASSQDPGPNQPQHF. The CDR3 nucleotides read TGCGCCAGCAGCCAGGATCCGGGACCCAATCAGCCCCAGCATTTT.

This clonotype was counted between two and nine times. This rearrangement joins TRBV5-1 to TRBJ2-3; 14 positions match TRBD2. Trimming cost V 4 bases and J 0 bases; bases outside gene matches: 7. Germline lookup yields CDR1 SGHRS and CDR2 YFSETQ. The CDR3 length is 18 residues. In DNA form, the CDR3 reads TGCGCCAGCAGCCCGGGACTAGCGGGAGCGTCTAGCACAGATACGCAGTATTTT. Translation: CASSPGLAGASSTDTQYF.

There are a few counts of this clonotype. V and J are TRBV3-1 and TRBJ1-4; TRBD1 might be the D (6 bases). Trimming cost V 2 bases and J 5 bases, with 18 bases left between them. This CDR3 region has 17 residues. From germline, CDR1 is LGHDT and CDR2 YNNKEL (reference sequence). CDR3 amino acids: CASSQRGTGSWNEKLFF. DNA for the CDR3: TGTGCCAGCAGCCAAAGAGGAACAGGGAGTTGGAATGAAAAACTGTTTTTT.

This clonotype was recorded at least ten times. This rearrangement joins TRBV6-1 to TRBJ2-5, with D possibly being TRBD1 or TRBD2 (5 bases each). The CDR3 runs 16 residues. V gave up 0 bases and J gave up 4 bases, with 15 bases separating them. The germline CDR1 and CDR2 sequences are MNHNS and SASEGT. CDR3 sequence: CASSEAFGTAGETQYF. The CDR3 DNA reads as TGTGCCAGCAGTGAAGCGTTCGGGACGGCTGGAGAGACCCAGTACTTC.

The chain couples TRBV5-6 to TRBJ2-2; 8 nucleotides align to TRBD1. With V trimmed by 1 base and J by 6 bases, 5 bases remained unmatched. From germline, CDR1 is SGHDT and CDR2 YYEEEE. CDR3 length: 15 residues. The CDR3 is CASSLPQGASGELFF. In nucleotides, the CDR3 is TGTGCCAGCAGCTTGCCTCAGGGGGCCTCCGGGGAGCTGTTTTTT.

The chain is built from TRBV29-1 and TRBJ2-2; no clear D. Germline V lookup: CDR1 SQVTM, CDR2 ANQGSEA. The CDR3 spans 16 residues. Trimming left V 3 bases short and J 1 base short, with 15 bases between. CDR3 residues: CSVDEMGRGNTGELFF. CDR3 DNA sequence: TGCAGCGTTGATGAGATGGGTCGCGGGAACACCGGGGAGCTGTTTTTT.

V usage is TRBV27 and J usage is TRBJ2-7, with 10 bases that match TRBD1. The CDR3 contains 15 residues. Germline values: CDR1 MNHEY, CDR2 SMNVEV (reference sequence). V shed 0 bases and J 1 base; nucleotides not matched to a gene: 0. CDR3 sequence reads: CASSLSGQGSYEQYF. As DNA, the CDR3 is TGTGCCAGCAGTTTATCGGGACAGGGGTCCTACGAGCAGTACTTC.

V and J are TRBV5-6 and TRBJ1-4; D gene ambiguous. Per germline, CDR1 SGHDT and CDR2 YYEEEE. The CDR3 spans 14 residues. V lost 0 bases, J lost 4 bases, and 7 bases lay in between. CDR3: CASSLGGYNEKLFF. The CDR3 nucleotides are TGTGCCAGCAGCTTGGGAGGGTATAATGAAAAACTGTTTTTT.

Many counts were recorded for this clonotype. The CDR3 DNA reads TGCGCCAGCAGCCATCTTCCGGGACAGGGCACCTACGAGCAGTACTTC. It translates to CASSHLPGQGTYEQYF. V is TRBV4-1 and J is TRBJ2-7; 9 bases map to TRBD1. V lost 3 bases, J lost 2 bases, and 8 bases stayed unmatched. CDR1 and CDR2 from the germline V gene are MGHRA and YSYEKL. The CDR3 is 16 residues long.

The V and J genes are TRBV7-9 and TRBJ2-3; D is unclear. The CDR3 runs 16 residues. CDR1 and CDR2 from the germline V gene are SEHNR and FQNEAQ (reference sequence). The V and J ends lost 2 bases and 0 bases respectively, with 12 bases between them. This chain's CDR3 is CASSLWVKTSTDTQYF. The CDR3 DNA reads TGTGCCAGCAGCTTATGGGTGAAGACTAGCACAGATACGCAGTATTTT. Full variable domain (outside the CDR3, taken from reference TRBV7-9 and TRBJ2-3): DTGVSQNPRHKITKRGQNVTFRCDPISEHNRLYWYRQTLGQGPEFLTYFQNEAQLEKSRLLSDRFSAERPKGSFSTLEIQRTEQGDSAMYLCASSLWVKTSTDTQYFGPGTRLTVL.

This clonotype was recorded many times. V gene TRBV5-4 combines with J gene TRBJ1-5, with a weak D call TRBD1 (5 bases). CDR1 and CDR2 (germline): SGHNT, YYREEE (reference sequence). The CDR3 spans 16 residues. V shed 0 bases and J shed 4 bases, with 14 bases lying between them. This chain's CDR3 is CASSLDGAGGNQPQHF. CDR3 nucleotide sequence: TGTGCCAGCAGCTTGGATGGGGCAGGAGGAAATCAGCCCCAGCATTTT.

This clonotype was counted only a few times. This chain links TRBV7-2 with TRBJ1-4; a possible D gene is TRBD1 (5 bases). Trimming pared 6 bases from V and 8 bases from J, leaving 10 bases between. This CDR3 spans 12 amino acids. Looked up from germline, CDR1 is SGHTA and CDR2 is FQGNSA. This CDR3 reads CASRGQTEKLFF. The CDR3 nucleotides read TGTGCCAGCAGGGGGCAGACCGAAAAACTGTTTTTT.

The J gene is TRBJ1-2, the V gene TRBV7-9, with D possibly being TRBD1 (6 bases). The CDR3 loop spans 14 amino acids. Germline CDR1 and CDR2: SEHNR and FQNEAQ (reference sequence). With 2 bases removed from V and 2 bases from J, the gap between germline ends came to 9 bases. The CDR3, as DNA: TGTGCCAGCAGCTTATTGGGGGCCAACTATGGCTACACCTTC. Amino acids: CASSLLGANYGYTF.

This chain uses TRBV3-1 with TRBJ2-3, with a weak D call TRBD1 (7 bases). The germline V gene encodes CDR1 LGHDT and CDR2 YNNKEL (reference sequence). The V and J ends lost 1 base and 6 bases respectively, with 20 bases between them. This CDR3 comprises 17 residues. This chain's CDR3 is CASSQGSAGGSRDTQYF. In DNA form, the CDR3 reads TGTGCCAGCAGCCAAGGGTCGGCAGGGGGGTCTCGGGATACGCAGTATTTT.

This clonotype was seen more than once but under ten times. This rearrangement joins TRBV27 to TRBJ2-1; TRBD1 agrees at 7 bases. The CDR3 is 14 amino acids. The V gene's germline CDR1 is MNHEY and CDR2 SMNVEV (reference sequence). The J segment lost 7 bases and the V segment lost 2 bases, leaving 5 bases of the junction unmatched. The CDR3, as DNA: TGTGCCAGCAGTTTAAACAGGGGTGGGAATGAGCAGTTCTTC. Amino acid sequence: CASSLNRGGNEQFF.